Presented here are 21 T cell receptor beta chains from one specimen sequenced in a study of T cells in pancreatic ductal adenocarcinoma. Assay: immunoSEQ multiplex PCR; the TCRdb copy retains only in-frame clones and omits some. The sample carries fewer than 20,000 clones, around 91% recorded once. No neoadjuvant therapy was given to the selected pancreatic ductal adenocarcinoma patients before their surgery. Sample: PBMCs. These receptors all stem from a human donor with pancreatic ductal adenocarcinoma.

V is TRBV7-9 and J is TRBJ1-4; possibly TRBD1 for D (6 bases). Trimming pared 0 bases from V and 3 bases from J, leaving 17 bases between. The germline V gene has CDR1 SEHNR and CDR2 FQNEAQ (reference sequence). This CDR3 is 18 amino acids long. The CDR3 DNA is TGTGCCAGCAGCTTAGCATTCGGGGGGGCGCCGGCTAATGAAAAACTGTTTTTT. It is translated as CASSLAFGGAPANEKLFF.

Written as DNA, the CDR3 is TGCAGCGTTGATGAGCTGGAGGGGCCTGGATTCACAGATACGCAGTATTTT. Translation: CSVDELEGPGFTDTQYF. V gene TRBV29-1 combines with J gene TRBJ2-3; perhaps TRBD2 as D (6 bases). Germline values: CDR1 SQVTM, CDR2 ANQGSEA. This CDR3 has 17 amino acids. The V gene lost 3 bases and the J gene lost 2 bases, with 21 bases spanning the gap.

V gene TRBV5-4 combines with J gene TRBJ1-3, with 7 bases that match TRBD1. Germline-derived CDR1 and CDR2 are SGHNT and YYREEE (reference sequence). The CDR3 runs to 16 residues. The V gene end was trimmed by 4 bases and the J gene end by 1 base; junction bases not matched to a gene: 8. CDR3 coding DNA: TGTGCCAGCAGCGATGACAGGGTTCGGTCTGGAAACACCATATATTTT. Translation: CASSDDRVRSGNTIYF. The variable domain in full, with the rest retrieved from reference TRBV5-4 and TRBJ1-3, is ETGVTQSPTHLIKTRGQQVTLRCSSQSGHNTVSWYQQALGQGPQFIFQYYREEENGRGNFPPRFSGLQFPNYSSELNVNALELDDSALYLCASSDDRVRSGNTIYFGEGSWLTVV.

The chain recombines TRBV7-2 with TRBJ1-5, with 9 bases identical to TRBD1. V was pared by 0 bases and J by 3 bases, with 6 bases of the junction left unmatched. The CDR3 totals 17 residues. The germline CDR1 and CDR2 sequences are SGHTA and FQGNSA. For the CDR3, the DNA is TGTGCCAGCAGCTTAGCTCCCGGGACAGGGCCCAATCAGCCCCAGCATTTT. As protein: CASSLAPGTGPNQPQHF.

This chain links TRBV2 with TRBJ1-2, with TRBD1 matching over 10 bases. The CDR3 has 17 residues. The V gene's germline CDR1 is SNHLY and CDR2 FYNNEI. Trimming removed 1 base from V and 6 bases from J; junction bases left unmatched: 11. The CDR3 sequence is CASSEGWWGQGFDGYTF. CDR3 DNA sequence: TGTGCCAGCAGTGAAGGTTGGTGGGGACAGGGGTTCGATGGCTACACCTTC.

The chain couples TRBV18 to TRBJ1-1; 8 bases match TRBD1. Trimming removed 6 bases from V and 1 base from J; junction bases left unmatched: 1. The CDR3 is made up of 13 amino acids. Germline V gene lookup returns CDR1 KGHSH and CDR2 LQKENI. The CDR3 loop reads CASSGQANTEAFF. CDR3 bases: TGTGCCAGCTCGGGACAGGCGAACACTGAAGCTTTCTTT.

The chain employs TRBV9 and TRBJ2-6; TRBD1 agrees at 10 bases. The ends lost 2 bases at V and 0 bases at J; junction bases unmatched: 20. This CDR3 region has 23 residues. Germline assignment: CDR1 SGDLS and CDR2 YYNGEE. CDR3 bases: TGTGCCAGCAGCGTGTCCAAGGACAGGGGGAGAGGGGGGCCCGGCTCTGGGGCCAACGTCCTGACTTTC. Translating gives CASSVSKDRGRGGPGSGANVLTF.

This chain links TRBV15 with TRBJ1-2; tentatively, D is TRBD1 (5 bases). This CDR3 has 13 amino acids. CDR1 is LNHNV, CDR2 YYDKDF, per germline (reference sequence). V dropped 2 bases and J dropped 8 bases, with 12 bases sitting between them. The CDR3 sequence: CATSRSGLEGYTF. The CDR3 bases are TGTGCCACCAGCAGATCGGGACTGGAGGGCTACACCTTC.

The V and J genes are TRBV21-1 and TRBJ2-7; the D call TRBD1 from the table was never checked on the DNA. TRBV21-1 is assigned pseudogene status. The length of the CDR3 is 13 residues. The CDR3 DNA reads as TGTGCCAGCAGCAAAGCGCAGTCCTACGAGCAGTACTTC. Residues: CASSKAQSYEQYF.

This CDR3 reads CASGTHGEQFF. Written as DNA, the CDR3 is TGTGCCAGTGGAACCCATGGTGAGCAGTTCTTC. The rearrangement joins TRBV28 to TRBJ2-1; no clear D gene. Trimming cost V 9 bases and J 9 bases, with 12 bases left between them. In germline, CDR1 is MDHEN, CDR2 SYDVKM. The CDR3 totals 11 residues.

This clone appeared once. J is TRBJ2-1 and V is TRBV7-8; TRBD2 matches at 8 bases. The CDR3 length is 17 residues. Germline values: CDR1 SGHVS, CDR2 FQNEAQ. V trimming: 1 base; J trimming: 1 base; junction bases outside the gene matches: 6. The CDR3 DNA is TGTGCCAGCAGCTTAGGGGGACTAGGGGGGTCCTACAATGAGCAGTTCTTC. Translation gives CASSLGGLGGSYNEQFF.

V usage is TRBV13 and J usage is TRBJ2-1; 12 bases agree with TRBD2. This CDR3 spans 18 amino acids. V shed 4 bases and J 2 bases; nucleotides not matched to a gene: 9. Germline loops: CDR1 PRHDT, CDR2 FYEKMQ (reference sequence). The CDR3 loop is CASSYKTSGGGTYNEQFF. DNA of the CDR3: TGTGCCAGCAGCTACAAGACTAGCGGGGGTGGGACCTACAATGAGCAGTTCTTC.

The gene calls are TRBV30 and TRBJ1-2; 11 bases match TRBD1. The germline V gene encodes CDR1 GTSNPN and CDR2 SVGIG (reference sequence). Trimming took 1 base from V and 4 from J; bases not matched to a gene: 5. This CDR3 comprises 15 residues. The CDR3 DNA is TGTGCCTGGAGTGGGGACAGGGGGATGGGCTATGGCTACACCTTC. Amino acids: CAWSGDRGMGYGYTF.

V and J are TRBV28 and TRBJ1-2; 10 bases are shared with TRBD1. The V gene end was trimmed by 2 bases and the J gene end by 5 bases; junction bases not matched to a gene: 14. This CDR3 contains 18 residues. Germline loops: CDR1 MDHEN, CDR2 SYDVKM. CDR3 sequence reads: CASSLKTGGITPRYGYTF. Here the CDR3 DNA reads TGTGCCAGCAGTTTAAAGACAGGGGGCATAACCCCTAGGTATGGCTACACCTTC.

The chain links TRBV27 to TRBJ1-1; no definite D call. The CDR3 runs 14 residues. The V and J ends lost 6 bases and 0 bases respectively, with 11 bases between them. Germline CDR1 reads MNHEY; CDR2 reads SMNVEV (reference sequence). The CDR3 nucleotides read TGTGCCAGCAGCGAACAGTACATGAACACTGAAGCTTTCTTT. It translates to CASSEQYMNTEAFF.

Points on this clone: A read error may produce the germline difference seen at one junction end. The chain carries TRBV19 and TRBJ2-5; 15 bases are a match to TRBD2. CDR1 and CDR2 (germline): LNHDA, SQIVND (reference sequence). The CDR3 spans 16 residues. The CDR3 DNA reads as TGTGCCAGTAGTCCTACGGGACTAGCGGGGGGAGAGTCCCAGTACTTC. Amino acids: CASSPTGLAGGESQYF.

The chain carries TRBV27 and TRBJ1-6, with no clear D. Germline CDR1 is MNHEY and CDR2 is SMNVEV (reference sequence). The V gene lost 5 bases and the J gene lost 1 base, with 15 bases spanning the gap. The CDR3 has 17 amino acids. The CDR3 sequence is CASSVGTGRSYNSPLHF. The CDR3 nucleotides are TGTGCCAGCAGTGTGGGTACCGGCAGGTCCTATAATTCACCCCTCCACTTT.

This chain uses TRBV7-3 with TRBJ1-1, with TRBD1 as a possible D gene (6 bases). This CDR3 is 17 amino acids long. Germline V gene data show CDR1 as SGHTA and CDR2 as FQGTGA. V lost 10 bases and J 2 bases, leaving 26 bases between the germline ends. This chain's CDR3 is CANLYKGRDNSNTEAFF. CDR3 nucleotide sequence: TGTGCCAACCTATACAAGGGCCGGGACAACTCAAACACTGAAGCTTTCTTT. The whole variable domain, filled in from reference TRBV7-3 and TRBJ1-1, reads GAGVSQTPSNKVTEKGKYVELRCDPISGHTALYWYRQSLGQGPEFLIYFQGTGAADDSGLPNDRFFAVRPEGSVSTLKIQRTERGDSAVYLCANLYKGRDNSNTEAFFGQGTRLTVV.

The J gene is TRBJ2-5, the V gene TRBV7-2; D might be TRBD1 or TRBD2, each matching 5 bases. Germline values: CDR1 SGHTA, CDR2 FQGNSA. V lost 1 base, J lost 1 base, and 13 bases lay in between. This CDR3 is 16 amino acids long. The CDR3 loop is CASSLGGRDSQETQYF. In nucleotides, the CDR3 is TGTGCCAGCAGCTTAGGGGGCCGGGATTCCCAAGAGACCCAGTACTTC.

The V call is TRBV10-3, the J call TRBJ1-1; D is uncertain. Deletions cut 9 bases from V and 1 base from J, with 9 bases between. Germline CDR1 and CDR2: ENHRY and SYGVKD. This CDR3 is 12 amino acids long. The CDR3 region has the DNA TGTGCCATAGGACCGAGGAACACTGAAGCTTTCTTT. Its protein is CAIGPRNTEAFF.

J is TRBJ1-2 and V is TRBV7-2; 8 bases map to TRBD1. The V and J ends lost 4 bases and 3 bases, in that order; junction bases with no gene match: 10. The CDR3 runs 16 residues. CDR1 is SGHTA, CDR2 FQGNSA, per germline. The CDR3 is CASSYPGGASDYGYTF. CDR3 DNA: TGTGCCAGCAGCTACCCAGGGGGCGCGTCTGACTATGGCTACACCTTC.